The rows below give T cell receptor beta chains drawn from one sample of a study of breast tumors, draining lymph nodes, adjacent tissues. One entry per CDR3 protein results from TCRdb running MiXCR on the multiplex PCR reads. The sample records about 270,000 distinct CDR3 sequences, over 25% being singletons. The specimen sequenced was axillary lymph node tissue. Receptors originate from a female donor with breast cancer. Some clones in this sample may be carry-over from other donors' samples. The CDR3 runs from the conserved cysteine through the conserved F or W. Fields, in order: clone size, J gene, V gene, D gene, CDR3 protein, CDR3 DNA. The D gene is left open where the match is weak. The size field is filled for only some rows; it gives once, few, many or a size class.

abundance: many
j_gene: TRBJ2-3
v_gene: TRBV14
d_gene: NA
CDR3aa: CASSRRHLRTTSTDTQYF
CDR3nt: TGTGCCAGCAGCCGACGCCACCTACGCACTACTAGCACAGATACGCAGTATTTT

abundance: many
j_gene: TRBJ1-6
v_gene: TRBV19
d_gene: TRBD1
CDR3aa: CASSPFPPTGSLHF
CDR3nt: TGTGCCAGTAGTCCGTTCCCCCCGACAGGGTCCCTCCACTTT

abundance: few
j_gene: TRBJ2-7
v_gene: TRBV27
d_gene: NA
CDR3aa: CASSFPSYEQYF
CDR3nt: TGTGCCAGCAGCTTTCCCTCCTACGAGCAGTACTTC

abundance: many
j_gene: TRBJ2-7
v_gene: TRBV9
d_gene: TRBD2
CDR3aa: CASSVGAGGSYEQYF
CDR3nt: TGTGCCAGCAGCGTGGGGGCGGGAGGATCGTACGAGCAGTACTTC

abundance: NA
j_gene: TRBJ2-1
v_gene: TRBV30
d_gene: TRBD2
CDR3aa: CAWATGTRLRNEQFF
CDR3nt: TGTGCCTGGGCTACCGGGACTAGATTAAGGAATGAGCAGTTCTTC

abundance: many
j_gene: TRBJ2-1
v_gene: TRBV20-1
d_gene: NA
CDR3aa: CSATPVGGTPPQLGNEQFF
CDR3nt: TGCAGTGCTACGCCCGTTGGGGGGACTCCGCCCCAGCTTGGGAATGAGCAGTTCTTC

abundance: many
j_gene: TRBJ1-2
v_gene: TRBV5-5
d_gene: TRBD1
CDR3aa: CASSLAGTENYGYTF
CDR3nt: TGTGCCAGCAGCTTGGCCGGGACAGAGAACTATGGCTACACCTTC

abundance: many
j_gene: TRBJ2-7
v_gene: TRBV11-2
d_gene: TRBD1
CDR3aa: CASSFTWDREVYEQYF
CDR3nt: TGTGCCAGCAGCTTTACGTGGGACAGGGAGGTCTACGAGCAGTACTTC

abundance: NA
j_gene: TRBJ2-1
v_gene: TRBV28
d_gene: TRBD1
CDR3aa: CASSIDRGQGQFF
CDR3nt: TGTGCCAGCAGTATCGACAGGGGGCAGGGGCAGTTCTTC

abundance: few
j_gene: TRBJ2-5
v_gene: TRBV11-2
d_gene: NA
CDR3aa: CASSLELGALRETQYF
CDR3nt: TGTGCCAGCAGCTTAGAGTTGGGGGCATTACGGGAGACCCAGTACTTC

abundance: many
j_gene: TRBJ1-6
v_gene: TRBV7-2
d_gene: NA
CDR3aa: CASSRTTGQNYNSPLHF
CDR3nt: TGTGCCAGCAGCCGCACTACGGGACAAAACTATAATTCACCCCTCCACTTT

abundance: many
j_gene: TRBJ1-3
v_gene: TRBV7-9
d_gene: NA
CDR3aa: CASSVQGSGNTIYF
CDR3nt: TGTGCCAGCAGCGTACAGGGCTCTGGAAACACCATATATTTT

abundance: NA
j_gene: TRBJ1-3
v_gene: TRBV19
d_gene: NA
CDR3aa: CASMGDENTIYF
CDR3nt: TGTGCCAGTATGGGGGATGAAAACACCATATATTTT

abundance: many
j_gene: TRBJ2-1
v_gene: TRBV29-1
d_gene: NA
CDR3aa: CSVDSAASQYNEQFF
CDR3nt: TGCAGCGTTGATTCAGCGGCTAGCCAATACAATGAGCAGTTCTTC

abundance: many
j_gene: TRBJ2-5
v_gene: TRBV11-3
d_gene: NA
CDR3aa: CASNSGGGETQYF
CDR3nt: TGTGCCAGCAACTCCGGGGGTGGGGAGACCCAGTACTTC

abundance: NA
j_gene: TRBJ1-1
v_gene: TRBV2
d_gene: TRBD1
CDR3aa: CASSLIGTGINTEAFF
CDR3nt: TGTGCCAGCAGTCTCATTGGGACAGGGATAAACACTGAAGCTTTCTTT

abundance: NA
j_gene: TRBJ2-7
v_gene: TRBV27
d_gene: TRBD2
CDR3aa: CASSLSRLAGSVYEQYF
CDR3nt: TGTGCCAGCAGTTTATCGCGACTAGCGGGATCGGTCTACGAGCAGTACTTC

abundance: many
j_gene: TRBJ2-3
v_gene: TRBV5-1
d_gene: TRBD2
CDR3aa: CASSLVAGEGTDTQYF
CDR3nt: TGCGCCAGCAGCTTGGTAGCGGGGGAGGGCACAGATACGCAGTATTTT

abundance: many
j_gene: TRBJ2-7
v_gene: TRBV2
d_gene: TRBD1
CDR3aa: CASSERQGGEQYF
CDR3nt: TGTGCCAGCAGTGAACGACAGGGTGGGGAGCAGTACTTC

abundance: many
j_gene: TRBJ2-7
v_gene: TRBV2
d_gene: NA
CDR3aa: CASRGGNYEQYF
CDR3nt: TGTGCCAGCAGGGGGGGAAACTACGAGCAGTACTTC

abundance: NA
j_gene: TRBJ1-4
v_gene: TRBV19
d_gene: NA
CDR3aa: CASKFSDIFYNEKLFF
CDR3nt: TGTGCCAGTAAATTCTCGGACATATTCTACAATGAAAAACTGTTTTTT

abundance: many
j_gene: TRBJ1-5
v_gene: TRBV7-9
d_gene: NA
CDR3aa: CASSSGFNQPQHF
CDR3nt: TGTGCCAGCAGCTCTGGTTTCAATCAGCCCCAGCATTTT

abundance: many
j_gene: TRBJ2-1
v_gene: TRBV4-3
d_gene: TRBD2
CDR3aa: CASSQSGTRAYNEQFF
CDR3nt: TGCGCCAGCAGCCAAAGCGGGACGCGGGCCTACAATGAGCAGTTCTTC

abundance: few
j_gene: TRBJ2-2
v_gene: TRBV6-1
d_gene: NA
CDR3aa: CASTETINTGELFF
CDR3nt: TGTGCCAGCACCGAGACTATTAACACCGGGGAGCTGTTTTTT

abundance: many
j_gene: TRBJ1-5
v_gene: TRBV6-1
d_gene: NA
CDR3aa: CASSTGSAVGQPQHF
CDR3nt: TGTGCCAGCAGTACAGGGAGTGCTGTTGGTCAGCCCCAGCATTTT

abundance: few
j_gene: TRBJ2-3
v_gene: TRBV5-4
d_gene: TRBD1
CDR3aa: CASSLDRGYTDTQYF
CDR3nt: TGTGCCAGCAGCTTGGACAGGGGGTACACAGATACGCAGTATTTT

abundance: few
j_gene: TRBJ2-7
v_gene: TRBV20-1
d_gene: NA
CDR3aa: CSASQGYSYAQYF
CDR3nt: TGCAGTGCTAGTCAGGGGTACTCCTACGCGCAGTACTTC

abundance: many
j_gene: TRBJ1-6
v_gene: TRBV18
d_gene: NA
CDR3aa: CASSPDSNSPLHF
CDR3nt: TGTGCCAGCTCACCGGACAGCAATTCACCCCTCCACTTT

abundance: NA
j_gene: TRBJ2-7
v_gene: TRBV18
d_gene: NA
CDR3aa: CASSPRGLDYEQYF
CDR3nt: TGTGCCAGCTCACCCCGAGGACTGGACTACGAGCAGTACTTC

abundance: NA
j_gene: TRBJ2-7
v_gene: TRBV5-4
d_gene: NA
CDR3aa: CASSWALTGNSEQYF
CDR3nt: TGTGCCAGCAGCTGGGCCTTGACAGGAAATAGCGAGCAGTACTTC

abundance: NA
j_gene: TRBJ2-1
v_gene: TRBV5-1
d_gene: NA
CDR3aa: CASREGGYNGQFF
CDR3nt: TGCGCCAGCAGAGAGGGGGGCTACAATGGGCAGTTCTTC

abundance: many
j_gene: TRBJ1-1
v_gene: TRBV10-2
d_gene: TRBD1
CDR3aa: CASSVDRAEAFF
CDR3nt: TGCGCCAGCAGTGTCGACAGGGCTGAAGCTTTCTTT

abundance: many
j_gene: TRBJ2-2
v_gene: TRBV20-1
d_gene: TRBD2
CDR3aa: CSARATSGSSGTGELFF
CDR3nt: TGCAGTGCTAGAGCAACTAGCGGGAGTAGCGGCACCGGGGAGCTGTTTTTT

abundance: NA
j_gene: TRBJ2-1
v_gene: TRBV5-6
d_gene: TRBD2
CDR3aa: CASSLGGRAYNEQFF
CDR3nt: TGTGCCAGCAGCTTGGGTGGGAGGGCCTACAATGAGCAGTTCTTC

abundance: many
j_gene: TRBJ2-7
v_gene: TRBV5-1
d_gene: TRBD2
CDR3aa: CASSPGLAGRILYEQYF
CDR3nt: TGCGCCAGCAGCCCCGGACTAGCGGGACGAATACTCTACGAGCAGTACTTC

abundance: many
j_gene: TRBJ2-3
v_gene: TRBV10-3
d_gene: TRBD2
CDR3aa: CAISGGIEGSGITDTQYF
CDR3nt: TGTGCCATCAGTGGGGGAATCGAGGGTAGCGGGATTACAGATACGCAGTATTTT

abundance: many
j_gene: TRBJ2-5
v_gene: TRBV19
d_gene: NA
CDR3aa: CASRSSKETQYF
CDR3nt: TGTGCCAGTAGGTCTAGCAAAGAGACCCAGTACTTC

abundance: many
j_gene: TRBJ2-1
v_gene: TRBV11-1
d_gene: NA
CDR3aa: CASSSPGGWGYNEQFF
CDR3nt: TGTGCCAGCAGCTCCCCTGGAGGCTGGGGGTACAATGAGCAGTTCTTC

abundance: many
j_gene: TRBJ2-1
v_gene: TRBV4-1
d_gene: TRBD2
CDR3aa: CASSHLSGRAREQFF
CDR3nt: TGCGCCAGCAGCCACCTTAGCGGGAGGGCCCGTGAGCAGTTCTTC

abundance: NA
j_gene: TRBJ1-5
v_gene: TRBV29-1
d_gene: TRBD1
CDR3aa: CSVDRGQGAGQPQHF
CDR3nt: TGCAGCGTTGACAGGGGACAGGGGGCAGGTCAGCCCCAGCATTTT

abundance: NA
j_gene: TRBJ1-4
v_gene: TRBV10-3
d_gene: NA
CDR3aa: CAISESKVVRSSEKLFF
CDR3nt: TGTGCCATCAGTGAGTCGAAGGTGGTAAGGTCCAGTGAAAAGCTGTTTTTT